The TCR beta chain under discussion was sequenced for a study of blood T cell repertoires in COVID-19. The assay was immunoSEQ multiplex PCR, and TCRdb's table has in-frame clones only and misses some. The table has over 250,000 clones, 88% seen once; the top ten hold around 0.9%. V was cut by 7 bases and J by 3 bases, with 7 bases left in between. CDR3 length equals 12 residues. From germline, CDR1 is LGHNT and CDR2 FRNRAP. The chain is built from TRBV12-5 and TRBJ1-5, with D uncertain. Sequencing was carried out using PBMCs or T cells enriched from blood (not recorded which). The receptor was derived from a woman younger than 45 who had recovered from COVID-19. As DNA, the CDR3 is TGTGCTAGTGCCGGGAACAATCAGCCCCAGCATTTT. Translation: CASAGNNQPQHF.